These 20 T cell receptor beta chains originate from one sample sequenced in a study of blood T cell repertoires in COVID-19. Measured with immunoSEQ multiplex PCR; TCRdb has only the in-frame clones, and not every one. The sample lists 140,000 to 150,000 clones, around 90% occurring once. The sequenced sample was PBMCs or T cells enriched from blood (not recorded which). The receptor set was obtained from a woman aged 40 to 55 who had been exposed to COVID-19.

This chain links TRBV28 with TRBJ1-5; D uncertain. With 2 bases removed from V and 0 bases from J, the gap between germline ends came to 11 bases. The CDR3 has 16 residues. The germline V gene has CDR1 MDHEN and CDR2 SYDVKM. The DNA of the CDR3 is TGTGCCAGCAGTTTAGGCGGCTATTATAGCAATCAGCCCCAGCATTTT. Amino acids: CASSLGGYYSNQPQHF.

This clone was found a few times. The gene calls are TRBV2 and TRBJ2-2, with 10 bases lining up with TRBD2. V trimming: 7 bases; J trimming: 0 bases; junction bases outside the gene matches: 5. The CDR3 is made up of 16 amino acids. Germline lookup yields CDR1 SNHLY and CDR2 FYNNEI. CDR3 in DNA: TGTGCCAGCACAATGGGACTAGCGCCGAACACCGGGGAGCTGTTTTTT. Amino acids: CASTMGLAPNTGELFF.

The chain recombines TRBV28 with TRBJ2-3, with TRBD1 as a possible D gene (8 bases). Trimming took off 6 bases at V and 5 bases at J, with 15 bases between the two ends. Germline values: CDR1 MDHEN, CDR2 SYDVKM. The CDR3 runs 14 residues. DNA for the CDR3: TGTGCCAGCAGAAACACAGGGGGGGGAGATACGCAGTATTTT. This gives the protein CASRNTGGGDTQYF.

V is TRBV18 and J is TRBJ1-2, with D unresolved. Per the germline V gene, CDR1 is KGHSH and CDR2 is LQKENI. The CDR3 contains 14 residues. V gave up 5 bases and J gave up 4 bases, with 14 bases separating them. The CDR3 here is CASSGFEQSYGYTF. As DNA, the CDR3 is TGTGCCAGCTCAGGTTTTGAACAGTCCTATGGCTACACCTTC.

The CDR3 sequence: CASSPWDTSSYNSPLHF. In nucleotides, the CDR3 is TGCGCCAGCAGCCCCTGGGACACCAGCTCCTATAATTCACCCCTCCACTTT. The rearrangement uses TRBV5-1 and TRBJ1-6; a weak D match, TRBD1 (6 bases). Trimming cost V 4 bases and J 0 bases, with 14 bases left between them. Per germline, CDR1 SGHRS and CDR2 YFSETQ. The CDR3 consists of 17 residues.

V gene TRBV2 combines with J gene TRBJ2-7, with 7 bases aligning to TRBD1. The CDR3 covers 15 residues. Germline V lookup: CDR1 SNHLY, CDR2 FYNNEI. V lost 7 bases, J lost 1 base, and 10 bases stayed unmatched. Here the CDR3 reads CASTEAPTGSYEQYF. Here the CDR3 DNA reads TGTGCCAGCACCGAGGCCCCGACAGGGTCCTACGAGCAGTACTTC. Full variable domain (outside the CDR3, taken from reference TRBV2 and TRBJ2-7): EPEVTQTPSHQVTQMGQEVILRCVPISNHLYFYWYRQILGQKVEFLVSFYNNEISEKSEIFDDQFSVERPDGSNFTLKIRSTKLEDSAMYFCASTEAPTGSYEQYFGPGTRLTVT.

This clone was seen repeatedly, ten times or more. Here the CDR3 DNA reads TGCGCCAGCACTCCCTGGGGGGAAGGTGGCTACACCTTC. Residues: CASTPWGEGGYTF. The chain uses TRBV5-1 and TRBJ1-2; D is possibly TRBD1 (5 bases). From germline, CDR1 is SGHRS and CDR2 YFSETQ. V shed 6 bases and J shed 7 bases, with 16 bases lying between them. The CDR3 has 13 residues. Variable domain in full (rest from reference TRBV5-1 and TRBJ1-2): KAGVTQTPRYLIKTRGQQVTLSCSPISGHRSVSWYQQTPGQGLQFLFEYFSETQRNKGNFPGRFSGRQFSNSRSEMNVSTLELGDSALYLCASTPWGEGGYTFGSGTRLTVV.

This clone has more than one count but fewer than ten. This chain uses TRBV10-1 with TRBJ2-2; perhaps TRBD2 as D (5 bases). Germline V gene lookup returns CDR1 WNHNN and CDR2 SYGVQD (reference sequence). The V gene lost 1 base and the J gene lost 6 bases, with 9 bases spanning the gap. The length of the CDR3 is 14 residues. CDR3 amino acids: CASSEYAGAGELFF. The CDR3 coding sequence is TGCGCCAGCAGTGAGTACGCGGGTGCCGGGGAGCTGTTTTTT.

This chain uses TRBV15 with TRBJ2-7; weak D call: TRBD2 (5 bases). This CDR3 spans 15 amino acids. V lost 0 bases to trimming and J lost 3 bases, with 12 bases between them. Germline CDR1 is LNHNV and CDR2 is YYDKDF (reference sequence). CDR3 protein: CATSRDEGRVYEQYF. CDR3 sequence (DNA): TGTGCCACCAGCAGAGACGAGGGAAGGGTCTACGAGCAGTACTTC.

The rearrangement joins TRBV6-4 to TRBJ1-6, with D maybe TRBD1 (5 bases). This CDR3 spans 13 amino acids. Germline V CDR1 and CDR2: MRHNA, SNTAGT. V lost 4 bases and J 5 bases, leaving 6 bases between the germline ends. The CDR3 DNA reads TGTGCCAGCAGTGTGACAGATAATTCACCCCTCCACTTT. Residues: CASSVTDNSPLHF.

The V and J genes are TRBV6-4 and TRBJ2-1; D gene ambiguous. CDR1 and CDR2 from the germline V gene are MRHNA and SNTAGT. V gave up 0 bases and J gave up 4 bases, with 13 bases separating them. The CDR3 contains 16 residues. The CDR3 spells CASSDSAGGRYNEQFF. CDR3 bases: TGTGCCAGCAGTGACTCTGCAGGTGGAAGATACAATGAGCAGTTCTTC.

This sequence joins TRBV19 and TRBJ2-7, with 8 bases matching TRBD1. V lost 2 bases, J lost 0 bases, and 3 bases stayed unmatched. Per the germline V gene, CDR1 is LNHDA and CDR2 is SQIVND (reference sequence). The CDR3 runs 15 residues. Here the CDR3 DNA reads TGTGCCAGTAGTATACCCGGGACAGGCTCCTACGAGCAGTACTTC. Translating it yields CASSIPGTGSYEQYF.

CDR3 nucleotides: TGTGCCAGCAGTCCCGACGGAGGCACAGATACGCAGTATTTT. This translates into CASSPDGGTDTQYF. The chain has TRBV5-6 and TRBJ2-3; D call uncertain. In germline, CDR1 is SGHDT, CDR2 YYEEEE. The V end lost 5 bases, the J end lost 1 base, and 11 bases lay between the germline ends. The CDR3 has 14 amino acids.

The table lists this clone with a count of one. The CDR3 region is CASRSLTGEEAFF. CDR3 sequence (DNA): TGTGCCAGCAGGTCATTAACAGGGGAGGAAGCTTTCTTT. The rearrangement links TRBV27 to TRBJ1-1; 7 bases fit TRBD1. The germline CDR1 and CDR2 sequences are MNHEY and SMNVEV (reference sequence). Trimming cost V 6 bases and J 8 bases; bases outside gene matches: 9. This CDR3 region has 13 residues.

This rearrangement joins TRBV19 to TRBJ1-2; 7 nucleotides align to TRBD1. Germline V gene data show CDR1 as LNHDA and CDR2 as SQIVND (reference sequence). The J segment lost 0 bases and the V segment lost 6 bases, leaving 4 bases of the junction unmatched. CDR3 length: 14 residues. Here the CDR3 DNA reads TGTGCCAGTAGCCCCGGGACAGCTAACTATGGCTACACCTTC. Encoded protein: CASSPGTANYGYTF. Variable domain in full (rest from reference TRBV19 and TRBJ1-2): DGGITQSPKYLFRKEGQNVTLSCEQNLNHDAMYWYRQDPGQGLRLIYYSQIVNDFQKGDIAEGYSVSREKKESFPLTVTSAQKNPTAFYLCASSPGTANYGYTFGSGTRLTVV.

This rearrangement joins TRBV28 to TRBJ1-1; 7 bases match TRBD1. The germline CDR1 and CDR2 sequences are MDHEN and SYDVKM. There are 14 residues in the CDR3. Losses at the gene ends were 6 bases for V and 11 bases for J; bases not matched to a gene: 15. The CDR3 sequence: CASSQGGTAKGAFF. The CDR3 nucleotides are TGTGCCAGCAGCCAAGGCGGGACAGCCAAAGGGGCTTTCTTT.

CDR3 sequence (DNA): TGTGCCAGCAGTTTAGGGACAGTGATGAACACTGAAGCTTTCTTT. It codes for CASSLGTVMNTEAFF. V and J are TRBV27 and TRBJ1-1; TRBD1 matches at 7 bases. V lost 2 bases and J lost 0; bases outside the gene matches: 3. Germline V gene sequence: CDR1 MNHEY, CDR2 SMNVEV (reference sequence). CDR3 size: 15 residues.

The chain employs TRBV19 and TRBJ1-4; tentative D call: TRBD1 (6 bases). Germline values: CDR1 LNHDA, CDR2 SQIVND (reference sequence). Trimming pared 4 bases from V and 8 bases from J, leaving 14 bases between. The CDR3 contains 14 residues. The CDR3 DNA is TGTGCCAGTAGTAAGACAGGCTCCTCGGAAAAACTGTTTTTT. It encodes CASSKTGSSEKLFF.

The J gene is TRBJ1-6, the V gene TRBV6-1; 9 positions agree with TRBD1. Looked up from germline, CDR1 is MNHNS and CDR2 is SASEGT. V trimming: 3 bases; J trimming: 1 base; junction bases outside the gene matches: 4. This CDR3 is 17 amino acids long. CDR3 sequence reads: CASSEWGQGSYNSPLHF. In nucleotides, the CDR3 is TGTGCCAGCAGTGAGTGGGGACAGGGTTCCTATAATTCACCCCTCCACTTT.

The chain is built from TRBV5-1 and TRBJ1-1, with 7 bases that match TRBD1. The CDR3 consists of 16 residues. The germline CDR1 and CDR2 sequences are SGHRS and YFSETQ. The ends lost 6 bases at V and 0 bases at J; junction bases unmatched: 11. CDR3 sequence reads: CASKTMPGTVNTEAFF. For the CDR3, the DNA is TGCGCCAGCAAAACGATGCCCGGGACAGTGAACACTGAAGCTTTCTTT.